What follows are 28 T cell receptor beta chains derived from one specimen sequenced in a study of T cell repertoires in cytomegalovirus infection. TCRdb called the reads again in MiXCR, with one record for every CDR3 protein. The sample contains 110,000 or so distinct CDR3 sequences, around 28% of which appear only once. No antigens are known for them. The source material was CD8+ T cells from cultured PBMCs, sampled from culture after CMV antigen stimulation. The receptors derive from a human donor in good health (CMV status not recorded). Some clones in this sample may be carry-over from other donors' samples.

Notes on this clonotype: At one end the junction does not follow the germline gene, possibly because of a read error. The chain employs TRBV2 and TRBJ2-7; D unresolved. The CDR3 has 14 amino acids. Germline-derived CDR1 and CDR2 are SNHLY and FYNNEI. CDR3 DNA: TGTGCCGGCAGTGACTTGGGGTCATCCTACGAGCAGTACTTC. Residues: CAGSDLGSSYEQYF.

This chain joins TRBV29-1 and TRBJ1-1; no definite D call. Germline lookup yields CDR1 SQVTM and CDR2 ANQGSEA. Trimming cost V 4 bases and J 4 bases, with 13 bases left between them. The CDR3 consists of 13 residues. CDR3 residues: CSVVYAEGTEAFF. DNA of the CDR3: TGCAGCGTTGTGTACGCAGAAGGCACTGAAGCTTTCTTT.

This clonotype was observed a few times. V is TRBV5-6 and J is TRBJ1-2; 10 bases line up with TRBD1. After removal of 3 bases from V and 5 bases from J, the junction contained 7 bases not matched to a gene. This CDR3 contains 15 residues. In germline, CDR1 is SGHDT, CDR2 YYEEEE. This CDR3 is CASSSSGTGVYGYTF. In DNA, the CDR3 is TGTGCCAGCAGCTCATCCGGGACAGGGGTTTATGGCTACACCTTC.

The chain employs TRBV4-2 and TRBJ1-5; tentatively, D is TRBD1 (5 bases). Germline V gives CDR1 LGHNA, CDR2 YNFKEQ. Trimming cost V 0 bases and J 3 bases, with 12 bases left between them. The CDR3 runs 16 residues. The CDR3 nucleotides read TGTGCCAGCAGCCAAGAGGCGACAGACCCCAATCAGCCCCAGCATTTT. Residues: CASSQEATDPNQPQHF.

The chain is built from TRBV14 and TRBJ2-7; TRBD1 matches 8 bases. The germline V gene has CDR1 SGHDN and CDR2 FVKESK. The CDR3 totals 15 residues. The trim removed 1 base at V and 6 bases at J, leaving 8 bases unmatched. CDR3 bases: TGTGCCAGCAGCCAAGGGACAGGGACCCCTCTCGAGCAGTACTTC. Translated: CASSQGTGTPLEQYF.

This clonotype was recorded many times. This chain connects TRBV19 to TRBJ2-1; D gene uncertain. The length of the CDR3 is 13 residues. V dropped 6 bases and J dropped 2 bases, with 8 bases sitting between them. The V gene's germline CDR1 is LNHDA and CDR2 SQIVND (reference sequence). The CDR3 region is CASSSGAYNEQFF. CDR3 coding DNA: TGTGCCAGTAGCTCCGGAGCCTACAATGAGCAGTTCTTC.

This clonotype was found once. The chain carries TRBV19 and TRBJ2-5; TRBD2 matches at 11 bases. In germline, CDR1 is LNHDA, CDR2 SQIVND (reference sequence). The CDR3 runs 16 residues. Unmatched junction bases numbered 2, after V lost 0 bases and J lost 2 bases. CDR3 sequence (DNA): TGTGCCAGTAGTATAGATCTAGCGGGGGGTCAAGAGACCCAGTACTTC. As protein: CASSIDLAGGQETQYF.

This clonotype was counted many times. The chain has TRBV7-2 and TRBJ2-7; 16 nucleotides align to TRBD2. The CDR3 length is 19 residues. The V gene's germline CDR1 is SGHTA and CDR2 FQGNSA. V lost 5 bases to trimming and J lost 2 bases; unmatched junction nucleotides: 12. In nucleotides, the CDR3 is TGTGCCAGCAGCCTCGGTCCGGGACTAGCGGGGGGGTTCACCTACGAGCAGTACTTC. It yields the protein CASSLGPGLAGGFTYEQYF.

This clonotype has a handful of counts. The rearrangement uses TRBV12-3 or TRBV12-4 and TRBJ2-6; TRBD2 agrees at 8 bases. J gave up 0 bases and V 7 bases, and 8 bases lay outside the gene matches. The CDR3 is 17 amino acids. CDR3 in amino acids: CASTNGGVTSGANVLTF. The CDR3 DNA is TGTGCCAGCACCAACGGGGGGGTAACCTCTGGGGCCAACGTCCTGACTTTC.

This clonotype has a count of ten or more. The chain links TRBV7-6 to TRBJ1-1; D might be TRBD1 (5 bases). The V gene's germline CDR1 is SGHVS and CDR2 FNYEAQ. Trimming left V 5 bases short and J 0 bases short, with 13 bases between. The CDR3 covers 15 residues. The CDR3 DNA is TGTGCCAGCAGCGAGGGAGGAGGGGTGAACACTGAAGCTTTCTTT. Its protein is CASSEGGGVNTEAFF.

This chain connects TRBV30 to TRBJ1-2, with 10 positions matching TRBD1. Germline V gene lookup returns CDR1 GTSNPN and CDR2 SVGIG (reference sequence). J was trimmed by 6 bases and V by 3 bases; bases with no gene match: 7. The CDR3 totals 14 residues. In nucleotides, the CDR3 is TGTGCCTGGAGCACAATTGGGACAGGGGATGGCTACACCTTC. Amino acid sequence: CAWSTIGTGDGYTF.

This clonotype was seen a few times. The genes are TRBV27 and TRBJ2-5; TRBD2 aligns across 10 bases. In germline, CDR1 is MNHEY, CDR2 SMNVEV (reference sequence). The V segment lost 0 bases and the J segment 4 bases; nucleotides outside the gene matches: 2. The CDR3 has 15 residues. The CDR3 nucleotides read TGTGCCAGCAGTTTATCAGCGGGGGGGCGAGAGACCCAGTACTTC. This translates into CASSLSAGGRETQYF.

This chain links TRBV6-8 with TRBJ2-3; a weak D match, TRBD2 (5 bases). The CDR3 consists of 15 residues. The V end was cut by 4 bases, the J end by 0 bases, with 11 bases between. Looked up from germline, CDR1 is MNHGY and CDR2 is SAAAGT. The DNA of the CDR3 is TGTGCCAGCAGTTCGGGATCTACTAGCACAGATACGCAGTATTTT. Amino acids: CASSSGSTSTDTQYF.

This clonotype was detected only a few times. The rearrangement joins TRBV7-8 to TRBJ2-1; D tentatively fits TRBD1 or TRBD2 (5 bases each). Trimming pared 1 base from V and 6 bases from J, leaving 10 bases between. The CDR3 has 14 amino acids. Germline V gene data show CDR1 as SGHVS and CDR2 as FQNEAQ. The CDR3 loop is CASSLEGRGNEQFF. CDR3 in DNA: TGTGCCAGCAGCTTAGAGGGACGCGGCAATGAGCAGTTCTTC.

The chain has TRBV7-9 and TRBJ2-7; D unresolved. Trimming stripped 2 bases from V and 3 bases from J, with 11 bases between. The CDR3 is 14 residues long. Germline V gene data show CDR1 as SEHNR and CDR2 as FQNEAQ (reference sequence). The CDR3 region is CASSLTETFYEQYF. CDR3 in DNA: TGTGCCAGCAGCTTAACAGAAACGTTCTACGAGCAGTACTTC. The whole variable domain, remainder taken from reference TRBV7-9 and TRBJ2-7, is DTGVSQNPRHKITKRGQNVTFRCDPISEHNRLYWYRQTLGQGPEFLTYFQNEAQLEKSRLLSDRFSAERPKGSFSTLEIQRTEQGDSAMYLCASSLTETFYEQYFGPGTRLTVT.

The J gene is TRBJ2-2, the V gene TRBV28, with D perhaps matching TRBD1 (6 bases). V lost 5 bases to trimming and J lost 4 bases, with 14 bases between them. Germline V gene sequence: CDR1 MDHEN, CDR2 SYDVKM. CDR3 length: 15 residues. CDR3 nucleotides: TGTGCCAGCAGTCCGGACAGTTCCGCCACCGGGGAGCTGTTTTTT. Protein sequence: CASSPDSSATGELFF. The variable domain in full, with the rest retrieved from reference TRBV28 and TRBJ2-2, is DVKVTQSSRYLVKRTGEKVFLECVQDMDHENMFWYRQDPGLGLRLIYFSYDVKMKEKGDIPEGYSVSREKKERFSLILESASTNQTSMYLCASSPDSSATGELFFGEGSRLTVL.

This clonotype was detected only a few times. The J gene is TRBJ2-7, the V gene TRBV12-3 or TRBV12-4; 10 bases are a match to TRBD2. After removal of 6 bases from V and 4 bases from J, the junction contained 12 bases not matched to a gene. This CDR3 is built from 16 residues. The CDR3 nucleotides are TGTGCCAGCAGCAGAGATCCAGCGGGGGGGCTGTACGAGCAGTACTTC. It specifies CASSRDPAGGLYEQYF.

V and J are TRBV4-1 and TRBJ1-2; 7 nucleotides align to TRBD1. There are 11 residues in the CDR3. CDR1 is MGHRA, CDR2 YSYEKL, per germline. J lost 6 bases, V lost 8 bases, and 3 bases had no gene match. CDR3 amino acids: CASGQGDGYTF. The CDR3, as DNA: TGCGCCAGCGGGCAGGGGGATGGCTACACCTTC.

The chain carries TRBV24-1 and TRBJ2-2, with D maybe TRBD2 (6 bases). This CDR3 comprises 20 residues. Trimming stripped 0 bases from V and 4 bases from J, with 23 bases between. CDR1 KGHDR and CDR2 SFDVKD come from the germline V gene. CDR3 nucleotide sequence: TGTGCCACCAGTGATTTGCGAGACCCTAGCGCTGCAGTTGCCACCGGGGAGCTGTTTTTT. This encodes CATSDLRDPSAAVATGELFF.

This sequence joins TRBV19 and TRBJ1-3; no definite D call. This CDR3 contains 17 residues. Germline assignment: CDR1 LNHDA and CDR2 SQIVND (reference sequence). The ends were cut back, 3 bases at V and 0 bases at J, with 15 bases in the middle. CDR3 nucleotide sequence: TGTGCCAGTAGTATCATCCCGGCCACCGTCTCTGGAAACACCATATATTTT. Protein sequence: CASSIIPATVSGNTIYF.

The chain uses TRBV4-1 and TRBJ1-5; D gene ambiguous. Germline values: CDR1 MGHRA, CDR2 YSYEKL. This CDR3 is built from 13 residues. V dropped 1 base and J dropped 6 bases, with 7 bases sitting between them. As DNA, the CDR3 is TGCGCCAGCAGCCAAGTAGGAGCTCAGCCCCAGCATTTT. Amino acids: CASSQVGAQPQHF.

The chain has TRBV7-9 and TRBJ2-7, with D perhaps TRBD1 or TRBD2 (5 bases each). The CDR3 runs 14 residues. Germline V gene sequence: CDR1 SEHNR, CDR2 FQNEAQ (reference sequence). The germline V and J ends were trimmed by 2 bases and 1 base, with 9 bases remaining between them. CDR3 bases: TGTGCCAGCAGCTTAAGGGACCCGTCCTACGAGCAGTACTTC. Amino acid sequence: CASSLRDPSYEQYF.

This chain links TRBV13 with TRBJ2-3, with 12 bases lining up with TRBD2. The CDR3 consists of 20 residues. Per germline, CDR1 PRHDT and CDR2 FYEKMQ (reference sequence). Germline trimming cut 5 bases from V and 0 bases from J; bases unmatched to any gene: 15. CDR3 bases: TGTGCCAGCAGCCACCCGGGACTAGCGGGCCTAATCTCTAGCACAGATACGCAGTATTTT. As protein: CASSHPGLAGLISSTDTQYF.

This clonotype was counted ten times or more. The chain's CDR3 is CASSSDRSFSYEQYF. DNA for the CDR3: TGTGCCAGCAGCTCGGACAGGAGTTTCTCCTACGAGCAGTACTTC. This chain links TRBV7-8 with TRBJ2-7, with 7 bases matching TRBD1. The CDR3 runs to 15 residues. CDR1 and CDR2 from the germline V gene are SGHVS and FQNEAQ. The V and J ends lost 4 bases and 0 bases, in that order; junction bases with no gene match: 6.

V is TRBV10-3 and J is TRBJ2-3; D tentatively reads TRBD1 or TRBD2 (6 bases each). V was shortened by 8 bases and J by 5 bases, with 29 bases between the two germline ends. Germline V lookup: CDR1 ENHRY, CDR2 SYGVKD. This CDR3 has 18 amino acids. This CDR3 is CAILGDSGDRGAIDTQYF. CDR3 sequence (DNA): TGTGCCATCCTGGGTGATTCCGGTGATAGGGGGGCGATAGATACGCAGTATTTT.

This clonotype was found a few times. The chain uses TRBV12-3 or TRBV12-4 and TRBJ1-5; 7 nucleotides agree with TRBD1. The V segment lost 6 bases and the J segment 3 bases; nucleotides outside the gene matches: 8. The CDR3 extends over 15 amino acids. CDR3 in amino acids: CASSLWGQINQPQHF. As DNA, the CDR3 is TGTGCCAGCAGCCTATGGGGACAGATCAATCAGCCCCAGCATTTT.

CDR3 sequence: CASSYRGVNTEAFF. The CDR3 nucleotides read TGTGCCAGCAGTTACCGGGGGGTGAACACTGAAGCTTTCTTT. This sequence joins TRBV6-5 and TRBJ1-1; D possibly corresponds to TRBD1 (5 bases). The CDR3 has 14 amino acids. V gave up 2 bases and J gave up 0 bases, with 7 bases separating them. In germline, CDR1 is MNHEY, CDR2 SVGAGI.

V gene TRBV15 combines with J gene TRBJ2-1; 7 bases are shared with TRBD2. CDR3 length: 16 amino acids. Germline CDR1 and CDR2: LNHNV and YYDKDF (reference sequence). V lost 1 base to trimming and J lost 6 bases; unmatched junction nucleotides: 9. CDR3 region: CATSRGRAGNSNEQFF. CDR3 nucleotide sequence: TGTGCCACCAGCAGAGGAAGAGCGGGGAATAGCAATGAGCAGTTCTTC.